A selection of T cell receptor beta chains follows, all from one sample in a study of regulatory dendritic cells for organ transplantation. TCRdb keeps only in-frame clones here, not all; method: immunoSEQ multiplex PCR. The repertoire includes almost 30,000 clones, over 60% of them detected once, and 2% to 2.5% sits in the top ten. Sequenced sample: memory CD4+ T cells from blood. These receptor sequences come from a human donor in good health. Both conserved end residues are part of each CDR3. A D gene is named only where the DNA matches it firmly. Part of the rows lack a size; the others show once, few, many or a class for expanded clones.

V gene	clone size	J gene	D gene	CDR3 length	CDR3 DNA	CDR3 protein
TRBV5-4	NA	TRBJ2-1	TRBD2	15	TGTGCCAGCAGCCCGACTAGCGGGAGTATTGATGAGCAGTTCTTC	CASSPTSGSIDEQFF
TRBV19	NA	TRBJ2-5	NA	18	TGTGCCAGTACCTCATCCCATCACGCGGGACTCTCAGAAGAGACCCAGTACTTC	CASTSSHHAGLSEETQYF
TRBV27	once	TRBJ1-5	NA	14	TGTGCCAGCAGCAGGACGTATAGCAATCAGCCCCAGCATTTT	CASSRTYSNQPQHF
TRBV28	NA	TRBJ1-2	NA	13	TGTGCCAGCAGGAACCGACCCCCATATGGCTACACCTTC	CASRNRPPYGYTF
TRBV5-1	NA	TRBJ1-4	TRBD1	12	TGCGCCAGCTCCGGGACAGATGAAAAACTGTTTTTT	CASSGTDEKLFF
TRBV4-1	few	TRBJ2-2	TRBD2	17	TGCGCCAGCAGCCGGGCTAGCGGGAGTTTGGACACCGGGGAGCTGTTTTTT	CASSRASGSLDTGELFF
TRBV4-1	NA	TRBJ2-7	NA	14	TGCGCCAGCAGCCTTCAGATTGGCACCTACGAGCAGTACTTC	CASSLQIGTYEQYF
TRBV27	medium-sized	TRBJ1-2	TRBD1	14	TGTGCCAGCAGTACACAGGGGGCTAACTATGGCTACACCTTC	CASSTQGANYGYTF
TRBV7-2	NA	TRBJ1-5	NA	15	TGTGCCAGCAGCTTGGGGTTGGAGTTCGGCCAGCCCCAGCATTTT	CASSLGLEFGQPQHF
TRBV27	NA	TRBJ1-4	TRBD1	15	TGTGCCAGCAGTTGGACAGGGGGCCAGAATGAAAAACTGTTTTTT	CASSWTGGQNEKLFF
TRBV7-6	NA	TRBJ2-3	NA	15	TGTGCCAGCAGCTCCCCAGGGAGTAGGACAGATACGCAGTATTTT	CASSSPGSRTDTQYF
TRBV5-4	NA	TRBJ2-3	TRBD1	17	TGTGCCAGCAGCGGCACCGGGACAGGAGATTTCACAGATACGCAGTATTTT	CASSGTGTGDFTDTQYF
TRBV19	NA	TRBJ2-2	TRBD2	15	TGTGCCAGTTGCCCTTTAGCGGGAGATCCCGGGGAGCTGTTTTTT	CASCPLAGDPGELFF
TRBV20-1	NA	TRBJ2-7	NA	11	TGCAGTGCTAGAGTACAGTACGAGCAGTACTTC	CSARVQYEQYF
TRBV4-3	NA	TRBJ1-2	NA	14	TGCGCCAGCAGCCAGAGAACAGGAGACGATGGCTACACCTTC	CASSQRTGDDGYTF
TRBV29-1	NA	TRBJ2-7	NA	14	TGCAGCGTTGAAGGGGGCCCGCCTCCTTTCGAGCAGTACTTC	CSVEGGPPPFEQYF
TRBV25-1	once	TRBJ2-7	NA	13	TGTGCCAGCAGTCCCCTGGGGGGCTACGAGCAGTACTTC	CASSPLGGYEQYF
TRBV7-2	NA	TRBJ2-1	NA	17	TGTGCCAGCAGCTTAGCGCGATCCCGTGTCCTAAGTTCTGAGCAGTTCTTC	CASSLARSRVLSSEQFF
TRBV5-1	NA	TRBJ2-3	NA	15	TGCGCCAGCAGCACGGGACAATCCCTCACAGATACGCAGTATTTT	CASSTGQSLTDTQYF
TRBV11-1	once	TRBJ2-5	NA	13	TGTGCCAGCAGCTTACGAGGGGTAGAGACCCAGTACTTC	CASSLRGVETQYF
TRBV11-2	NA	TRBJ2-1	NA	15	TGTGCCAGCAGCGGCCGGGACACCAATTACAATGAGCAGTTCTTC	CASSGRDTNYNEQFF
TRBV6-5	NA	TRBJ2-7	NA	15	TGTGCCAGCAGTTACTCAAGGGGGGGACCCTACGAGCAGTACTTC	CASSYSRGGPYEQYF
TRBV5-1	NA	TRBJ2-2	TRBD2	21	TGCGCCAGCAGCTCCGTTGCGAGAGGGACTAGCGGGAGTTATGACACCGGGGAGCTGTTTTTT	CASSSVARGTSGSYDTGELFF
TRBV4-1	NA	TRBJ2-5	TRBD1	18	TGCGCCAGCAGCCAAGATGGATTTACTGGGACAGAAAAAGAGACCCAGTACTTC	CASSQDGFTGTEKETQYF
TRBV12-5	NA	TRBJ2-7	NA	17	TGTGCTAGTGGTTTGGCACTGTGGGGAGGAGGGGTCCACGAGCAGTACTTC	CASGLALWGGGVHEQYF
TRBV2	medium-sized	TRBJ1-6	NA	14	TGTGCCAGCAGTGACAAGGGGCGGAATTCACCCCTCCACTTT	CASSDKGRNSPLHF
TRBV9	NA	TRBJ1-1	NA	15	TGTGCCAGCAGCGTAGACTTACATGGGAACACTGAAGCTTTCTTT	CASSVDLHGNTEAFF
TRBV27	once	TRBJ2-7	TRBD2	14	TGTGCCAGCAGCGATCAGCGGGGGGCTTACGAGCAGTACTTC	CASSDQRGAYEQYF
TRBV7-9	NA	TRBJ2-7	NA	15	TGTGCCAGCAGCCTGTGGAGCGGAAGCTCCTACGAGCAGTACTTC	CASSLWSGSSYEQYF
TRBV29-1	NA	TRBJ2-5	NA	14	TGCAGCGTTGAAGATCGGACCTACCAAGAGACCCAGTACTTC	CSVEDRTYQETQYF
TRBV29-1	NA	TRBJ2-1	TRBD2	13	TGCAGCGTTCTAGGCCTAGCGGGCAATGAGCAGTTCTTC	CSVLGLAGNEQFF
TRBV29-1	NA	TRBJ2-7	TRBD2	14	TGCAGCGCTCGACTAGCGGGAGGCCCCTACGAGCAGTACTTC	CSARLAGGPYEQYF